This record concerns one T cell receptor (beta chain) sequence. The data belong to a study of OX40 agonist ivuxolimab in advanced cancers. Assay: immunoSEQ multiplex PCR; the TCRdb copy retains only in-frame clones and omits some. The sample lists about 10,000 clones, 76% seen once, with 22% in the top ten. Germline V gene lookup returns CDR1 SGHTA and CDR2 FQGTGA. The CDR3 contains 15 residues. V gave up 8 bases and J gave up 0 bases, with 15 bases separating them. This chain links TRBV7-3 with TRBJ2-3, with D perhaps TRBD2 (7 bases). The clonotype was recovered from an adult with an advanced solid tumor such as melanoma, head and neck, liver or kidney cancer. The sequences come from CD4+ or CD8+ T cells sorted from blood, collected in a trial of the OX40 agonist ivuxolimab. In DNA, the CDR3 is TGTGCCAGCTCCACCCGGGGGGCAAGCACAGATACGCAGTATTTT. It encodes CASSTRGASTDTQYF.